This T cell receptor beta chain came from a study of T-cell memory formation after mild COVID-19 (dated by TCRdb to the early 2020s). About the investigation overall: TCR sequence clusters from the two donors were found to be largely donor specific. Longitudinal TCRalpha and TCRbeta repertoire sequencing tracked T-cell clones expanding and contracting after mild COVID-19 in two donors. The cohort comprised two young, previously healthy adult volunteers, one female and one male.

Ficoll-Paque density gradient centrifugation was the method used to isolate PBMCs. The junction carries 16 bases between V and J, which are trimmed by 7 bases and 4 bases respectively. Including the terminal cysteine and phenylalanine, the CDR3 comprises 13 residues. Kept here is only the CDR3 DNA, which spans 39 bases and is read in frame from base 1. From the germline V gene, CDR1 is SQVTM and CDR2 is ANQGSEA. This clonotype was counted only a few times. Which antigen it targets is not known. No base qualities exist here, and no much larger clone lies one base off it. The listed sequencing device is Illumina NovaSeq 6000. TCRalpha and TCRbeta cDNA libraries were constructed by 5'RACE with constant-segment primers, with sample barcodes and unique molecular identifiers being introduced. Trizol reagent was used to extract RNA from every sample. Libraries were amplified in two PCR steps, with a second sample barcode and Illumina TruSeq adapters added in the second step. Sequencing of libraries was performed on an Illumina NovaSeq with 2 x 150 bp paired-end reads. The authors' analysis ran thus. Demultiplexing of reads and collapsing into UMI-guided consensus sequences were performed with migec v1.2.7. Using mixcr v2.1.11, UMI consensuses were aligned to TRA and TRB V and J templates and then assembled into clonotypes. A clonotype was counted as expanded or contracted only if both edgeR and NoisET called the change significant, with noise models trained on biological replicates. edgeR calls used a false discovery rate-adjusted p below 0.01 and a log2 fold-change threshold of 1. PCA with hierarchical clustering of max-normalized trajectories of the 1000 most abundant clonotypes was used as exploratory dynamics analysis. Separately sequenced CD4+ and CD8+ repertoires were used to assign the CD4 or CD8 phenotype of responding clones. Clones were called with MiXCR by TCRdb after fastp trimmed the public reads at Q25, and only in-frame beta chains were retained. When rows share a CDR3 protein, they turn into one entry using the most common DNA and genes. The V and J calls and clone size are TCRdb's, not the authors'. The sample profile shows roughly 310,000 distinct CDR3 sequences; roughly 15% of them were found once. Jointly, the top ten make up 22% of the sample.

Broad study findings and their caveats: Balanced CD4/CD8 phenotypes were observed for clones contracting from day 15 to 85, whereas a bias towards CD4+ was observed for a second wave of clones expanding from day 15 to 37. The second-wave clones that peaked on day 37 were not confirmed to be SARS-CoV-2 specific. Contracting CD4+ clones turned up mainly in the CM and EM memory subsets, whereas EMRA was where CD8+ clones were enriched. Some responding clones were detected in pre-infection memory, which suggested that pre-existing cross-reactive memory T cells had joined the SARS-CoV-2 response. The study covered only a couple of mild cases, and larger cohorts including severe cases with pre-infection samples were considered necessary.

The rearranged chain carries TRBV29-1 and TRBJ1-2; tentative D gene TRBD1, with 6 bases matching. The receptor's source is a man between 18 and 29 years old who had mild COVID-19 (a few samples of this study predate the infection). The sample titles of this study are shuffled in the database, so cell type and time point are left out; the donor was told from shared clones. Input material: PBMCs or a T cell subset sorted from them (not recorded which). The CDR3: CSARLGHFYGYTF. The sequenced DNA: TGCAGCGCCCGTCTGGGACATTTCTATGGCTACACCTTC.